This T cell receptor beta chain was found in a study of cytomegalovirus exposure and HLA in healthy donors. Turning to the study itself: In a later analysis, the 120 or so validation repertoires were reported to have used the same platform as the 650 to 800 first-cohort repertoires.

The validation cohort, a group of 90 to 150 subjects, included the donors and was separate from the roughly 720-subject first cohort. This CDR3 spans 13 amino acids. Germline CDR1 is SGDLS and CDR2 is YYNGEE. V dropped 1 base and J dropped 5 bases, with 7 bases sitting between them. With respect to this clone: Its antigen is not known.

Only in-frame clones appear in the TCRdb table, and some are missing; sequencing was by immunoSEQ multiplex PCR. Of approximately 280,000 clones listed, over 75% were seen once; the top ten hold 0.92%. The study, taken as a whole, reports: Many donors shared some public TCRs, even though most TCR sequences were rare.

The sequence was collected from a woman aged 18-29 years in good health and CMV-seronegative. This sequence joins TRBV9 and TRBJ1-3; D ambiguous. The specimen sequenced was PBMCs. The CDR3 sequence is CASSVSGRNTIYF. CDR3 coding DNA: TGTGCCAGCAGCGTAAGCGGGAGAAACACCATATATTTT.